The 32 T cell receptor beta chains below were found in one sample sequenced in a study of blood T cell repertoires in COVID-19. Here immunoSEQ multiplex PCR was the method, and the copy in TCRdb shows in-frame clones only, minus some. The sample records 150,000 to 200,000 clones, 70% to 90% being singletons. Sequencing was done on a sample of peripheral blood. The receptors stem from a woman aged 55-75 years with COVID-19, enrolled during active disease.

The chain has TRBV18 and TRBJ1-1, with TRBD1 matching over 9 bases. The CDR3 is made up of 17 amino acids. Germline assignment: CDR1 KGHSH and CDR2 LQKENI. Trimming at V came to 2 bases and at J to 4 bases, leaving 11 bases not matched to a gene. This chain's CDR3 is CASSPKTGGFWSTEAFF. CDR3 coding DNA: TGTGCCAGCTCACCAAAGACAGGGGGGTTCTGGAGCACTGAAGCTTTCTTT.

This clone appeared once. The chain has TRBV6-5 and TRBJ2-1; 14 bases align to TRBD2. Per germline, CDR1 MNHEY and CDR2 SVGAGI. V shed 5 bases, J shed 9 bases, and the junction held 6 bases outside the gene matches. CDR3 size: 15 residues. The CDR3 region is CASSPRLAGGGEQFF. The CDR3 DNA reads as TGTGCCAGCAGTCCCCGACTAGCGGGAGGGGGTGAGCAGTTCTTC.

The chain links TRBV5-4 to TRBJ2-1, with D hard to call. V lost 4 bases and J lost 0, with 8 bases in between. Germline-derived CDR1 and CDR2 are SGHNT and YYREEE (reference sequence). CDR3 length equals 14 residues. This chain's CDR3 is CASSPRNSYNEQFF. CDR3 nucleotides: TGTGCCAGCAGCCCTAGGAACTCCTACAATGAGCAGTTCTTC. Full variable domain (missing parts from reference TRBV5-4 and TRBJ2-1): ETGVTQSPTHLIKTRGQQVTLRCSSQSGHNTVSWYQQALGQGPQFIFQYYREEENGRGNFPPRFSGLQFPNYSSELNVNALELDDSALYLCASSPRNSYNEQFFGPGTRLTVL.

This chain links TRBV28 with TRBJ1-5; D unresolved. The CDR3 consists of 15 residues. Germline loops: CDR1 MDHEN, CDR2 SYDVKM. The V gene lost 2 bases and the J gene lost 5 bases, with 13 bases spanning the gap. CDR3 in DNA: TGTGCCAGCAGTTTAGTCCGGCGGGAGGATCAGCCCCAGCATTTT. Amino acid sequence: CASSLVRREDQPQHF.

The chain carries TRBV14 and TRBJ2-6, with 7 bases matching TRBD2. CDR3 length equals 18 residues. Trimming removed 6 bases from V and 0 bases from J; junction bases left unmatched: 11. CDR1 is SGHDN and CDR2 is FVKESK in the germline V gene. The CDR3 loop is CASRGPGGTNSGANVLTF. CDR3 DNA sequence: TGTGCCAGCAGGGGTCCGGGGGGAACAAACTCTGGGGCCAACGTCCTGACTTTC.

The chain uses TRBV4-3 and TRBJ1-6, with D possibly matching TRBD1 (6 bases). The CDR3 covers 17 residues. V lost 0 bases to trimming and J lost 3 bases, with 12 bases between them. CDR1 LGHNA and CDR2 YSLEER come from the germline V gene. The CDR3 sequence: CASSQDTGRNYNSPLHF. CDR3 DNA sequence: TGCGCCAGCAGCCAAGATACAGGGCGAAACTATAATTCACCCCTCCACTTT.

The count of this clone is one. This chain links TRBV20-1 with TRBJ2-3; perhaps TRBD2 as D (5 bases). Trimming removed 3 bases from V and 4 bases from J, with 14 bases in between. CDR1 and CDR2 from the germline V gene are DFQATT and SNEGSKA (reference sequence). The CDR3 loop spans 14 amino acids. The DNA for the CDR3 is TGCAGTGCTAGTGTACGGAGGTTCGCAGATACGCAGTATTTT. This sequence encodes CSASVRRFADTQYF.

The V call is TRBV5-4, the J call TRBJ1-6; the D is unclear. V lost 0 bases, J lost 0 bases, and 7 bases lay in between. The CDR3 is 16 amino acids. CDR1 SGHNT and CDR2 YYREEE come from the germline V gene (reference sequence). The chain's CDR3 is CASSLEGSSYNSPLHF. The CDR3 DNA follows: TGTGCCAGCAGCTTGGAAGGGAGCTCCTATAATTCACCCCTCCACTTT.

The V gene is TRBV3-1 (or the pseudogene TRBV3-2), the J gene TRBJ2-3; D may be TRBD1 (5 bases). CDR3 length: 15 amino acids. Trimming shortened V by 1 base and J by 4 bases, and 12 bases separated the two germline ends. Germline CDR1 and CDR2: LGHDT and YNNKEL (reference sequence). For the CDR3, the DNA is TGTGCCAGCAGCCAAGTATTTGGGGCGCCAGATACGCAGTATTTT. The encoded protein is CASSQVFGAPDTQYF.

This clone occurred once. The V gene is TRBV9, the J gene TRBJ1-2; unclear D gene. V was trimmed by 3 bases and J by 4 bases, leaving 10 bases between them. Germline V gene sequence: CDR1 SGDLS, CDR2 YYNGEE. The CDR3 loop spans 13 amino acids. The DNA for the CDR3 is TGTGCCAGCAGCGCCGACGGCGGCTATGGCTACACCTTC. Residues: CASSADGGYGYTF.

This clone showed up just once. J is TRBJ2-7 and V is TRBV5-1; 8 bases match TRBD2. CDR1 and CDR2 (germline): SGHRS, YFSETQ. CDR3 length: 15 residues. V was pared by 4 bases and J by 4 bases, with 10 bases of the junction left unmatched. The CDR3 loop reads CASSQGLGGPYEQYF. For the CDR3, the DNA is TGCGCCAGCAGCCAGGGACTAGGGGGGCCTTACGAGCAGTACTTC.

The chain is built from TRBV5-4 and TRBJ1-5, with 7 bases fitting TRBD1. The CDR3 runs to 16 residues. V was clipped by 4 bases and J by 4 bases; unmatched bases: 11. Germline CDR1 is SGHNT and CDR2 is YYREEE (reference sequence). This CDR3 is CASSTGPGQINQPQHF. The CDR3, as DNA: TGTGCCAGCAGCACCGGACCGGGACAGATAAATCAGCCCCAGCATTTT.

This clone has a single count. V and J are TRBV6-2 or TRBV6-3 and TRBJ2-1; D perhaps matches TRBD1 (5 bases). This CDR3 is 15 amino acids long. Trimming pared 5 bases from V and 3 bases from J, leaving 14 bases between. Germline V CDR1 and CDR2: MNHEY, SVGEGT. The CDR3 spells CASSHPSDNYNEQFF. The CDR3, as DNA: TGTGCCAGCAGTCACCCCTCGGACAACTACAATGAGCAGTTCTTC.

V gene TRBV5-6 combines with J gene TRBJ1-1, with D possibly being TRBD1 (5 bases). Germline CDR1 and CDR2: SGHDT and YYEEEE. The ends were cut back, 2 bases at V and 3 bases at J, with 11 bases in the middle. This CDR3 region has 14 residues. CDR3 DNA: TGTGCCAGCAGCTTTGGACGGGGGGACACTGAAGCTTTCTTT. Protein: CASSFGRGDTEAFF.

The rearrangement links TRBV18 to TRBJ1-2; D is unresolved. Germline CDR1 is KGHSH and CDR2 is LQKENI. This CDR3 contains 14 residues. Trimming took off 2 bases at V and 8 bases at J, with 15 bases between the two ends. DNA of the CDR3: TGTGCCAGCTCACCAGAGTCGTCCCGTCTGGGCTACACCTTC. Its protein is CASSPESSRLGYTF.

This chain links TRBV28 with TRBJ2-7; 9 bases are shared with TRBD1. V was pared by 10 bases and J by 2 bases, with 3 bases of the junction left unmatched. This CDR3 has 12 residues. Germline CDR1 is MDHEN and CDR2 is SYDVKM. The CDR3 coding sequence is TGTGCCACCCGGGACAGGGCCTACGAGCAGTACTTC. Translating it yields CATRDRAYEQYF. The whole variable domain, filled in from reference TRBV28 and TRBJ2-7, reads DVKVTQSSRYLVKRTGEKVFLECVQDMDHENMFWYRQDPGLGLRLIYFSYDVKMKEKGDIPEGYSVSREKKERFSLILESASTNQTSMYLCATRDRAYEQYFGPGTRLTVT.

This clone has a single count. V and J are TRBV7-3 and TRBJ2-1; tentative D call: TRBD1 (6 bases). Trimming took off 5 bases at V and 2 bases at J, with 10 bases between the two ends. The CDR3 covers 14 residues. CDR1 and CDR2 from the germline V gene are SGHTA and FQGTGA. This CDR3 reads CASSQGLAYNEQFF. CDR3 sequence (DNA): TGTGCCAGCAGCCAGGGGCTAGCCTACAATGAGCAGTTCTTC.

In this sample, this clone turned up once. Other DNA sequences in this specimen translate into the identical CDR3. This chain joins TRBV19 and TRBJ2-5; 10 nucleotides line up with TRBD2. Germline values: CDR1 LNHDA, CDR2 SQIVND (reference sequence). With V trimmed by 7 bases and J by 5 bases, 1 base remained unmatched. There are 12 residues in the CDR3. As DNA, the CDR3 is TGTGCCAGTACAGCGGGAGGGGAGACCCAGTACTTC. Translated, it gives CASTAGGETQYF.

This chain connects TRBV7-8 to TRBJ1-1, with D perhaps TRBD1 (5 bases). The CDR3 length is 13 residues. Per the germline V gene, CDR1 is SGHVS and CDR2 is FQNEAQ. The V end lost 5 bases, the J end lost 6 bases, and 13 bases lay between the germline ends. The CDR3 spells CASSPAGGAEAFF. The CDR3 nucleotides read TGTGCCAGCAGCCCAGCGGGGGGGGCTGAAGCTTTCTTT.

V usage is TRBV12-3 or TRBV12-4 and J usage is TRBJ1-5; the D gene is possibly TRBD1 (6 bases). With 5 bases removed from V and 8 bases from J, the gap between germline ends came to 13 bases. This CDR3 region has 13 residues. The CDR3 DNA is TGTGCCAGCAGTGACAGGTTCGAAGAGCCCCAGCATTTT. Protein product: CASSDRFEEPQHF.

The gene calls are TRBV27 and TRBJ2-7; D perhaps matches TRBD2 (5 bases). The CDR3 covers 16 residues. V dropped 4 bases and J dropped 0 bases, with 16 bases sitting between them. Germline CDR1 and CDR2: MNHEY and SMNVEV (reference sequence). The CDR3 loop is CASSSDFSVYSYEQYF. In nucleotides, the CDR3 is TGTGCCAGCAGTTCCGATTTTAGCGTGTACTCCTACGAGCAGTACTTC.

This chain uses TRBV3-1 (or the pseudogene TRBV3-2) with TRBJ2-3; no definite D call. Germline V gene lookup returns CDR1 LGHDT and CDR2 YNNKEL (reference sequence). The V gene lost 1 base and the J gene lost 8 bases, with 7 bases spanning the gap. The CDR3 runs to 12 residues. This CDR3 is CASSQGVATQYF. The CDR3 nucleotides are TGTGCCAGCAGCCAAGGAGTCGCTACGCAGTATTTT.

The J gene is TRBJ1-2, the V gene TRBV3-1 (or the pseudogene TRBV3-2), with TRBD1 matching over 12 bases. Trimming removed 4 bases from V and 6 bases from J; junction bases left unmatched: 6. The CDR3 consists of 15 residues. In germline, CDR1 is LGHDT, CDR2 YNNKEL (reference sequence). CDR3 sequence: CASSRGTGGSDGYTF. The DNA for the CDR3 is TGTGCCAGCAGCCGAGGGACAGGGGGCTCAGATGGCTACACCTTC.

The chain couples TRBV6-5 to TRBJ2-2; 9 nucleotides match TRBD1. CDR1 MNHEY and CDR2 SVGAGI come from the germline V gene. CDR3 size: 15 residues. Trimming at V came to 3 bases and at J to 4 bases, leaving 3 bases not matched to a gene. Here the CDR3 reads CASSYSTGGTGELFF. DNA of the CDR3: TGTGCCAGCAGTTATTCGACAGGGGGCACCGGGGAGCTGTTTTTT.

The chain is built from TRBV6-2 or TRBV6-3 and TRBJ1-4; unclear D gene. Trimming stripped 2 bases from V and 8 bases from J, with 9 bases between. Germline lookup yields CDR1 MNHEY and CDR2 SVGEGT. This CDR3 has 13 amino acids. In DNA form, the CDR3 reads TGTGCCAGCAGTTACGGGGAGATAGAAAAACTGTTTTTT. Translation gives CASSYGEIEKLFF.

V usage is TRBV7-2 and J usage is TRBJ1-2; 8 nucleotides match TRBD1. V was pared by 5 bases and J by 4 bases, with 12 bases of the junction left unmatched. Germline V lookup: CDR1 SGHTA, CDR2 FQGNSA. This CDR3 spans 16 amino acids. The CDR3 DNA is TGTGCCAGCAGCCCAGGACACCGGACAGGGACCTATGGCTACACCTTC. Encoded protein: CASSPGHRTGTYGYTF.

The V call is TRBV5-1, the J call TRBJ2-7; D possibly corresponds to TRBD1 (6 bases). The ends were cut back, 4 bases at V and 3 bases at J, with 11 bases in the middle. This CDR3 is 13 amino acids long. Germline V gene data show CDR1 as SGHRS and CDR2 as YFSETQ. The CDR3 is CASSSTQGYEQYF. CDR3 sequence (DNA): TGCGCCAGCAGCAGTACACAGGGCTACGAGCAGTACTTC.

DNA for the CDR3: TGTGCCACCAGTGTTGGGCGGGAGGGCTCCTACGAGCAGTACTTC. Translating it yields CATSVGREGSYEQYF. The J gene is TRBJ2-7, the V gene TRBV24-1, with 9 positions matching TRBD2. CDR3 length: 15 amino acids. The V gene end was trimmed by 5 bases and the J gene end by 0 bases; junction bases not matched to a gene: 4. Germline CDR1 and CDR2: KGHDR and SFDVKD.

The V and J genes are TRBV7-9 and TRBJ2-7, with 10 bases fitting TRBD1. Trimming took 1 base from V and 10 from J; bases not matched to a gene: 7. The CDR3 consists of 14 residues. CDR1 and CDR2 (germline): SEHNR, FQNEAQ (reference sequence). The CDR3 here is CASSLGWTGGTQYF. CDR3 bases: TGTGCCAGCAGCTTAGGGTGGACAGGGGGAACTCAGTACTTC.

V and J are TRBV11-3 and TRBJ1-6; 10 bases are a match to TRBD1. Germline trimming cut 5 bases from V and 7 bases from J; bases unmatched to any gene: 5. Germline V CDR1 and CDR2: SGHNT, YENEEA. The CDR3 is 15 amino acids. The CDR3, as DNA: TGTGCCAGCAGCCCCGGGACAGGGGACAATTCACCCCTCCACTTT. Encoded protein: CASSPGTGDNSPLHF.

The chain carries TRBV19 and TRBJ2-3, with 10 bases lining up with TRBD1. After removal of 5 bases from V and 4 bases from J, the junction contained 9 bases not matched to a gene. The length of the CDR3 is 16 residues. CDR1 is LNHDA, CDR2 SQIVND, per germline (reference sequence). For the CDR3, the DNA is TGTGCCAGTAGTGCTTCGGGGACAGGGGTCCCAGATACGCAGTATTTT. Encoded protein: CASSASGTGVPDTQYF.

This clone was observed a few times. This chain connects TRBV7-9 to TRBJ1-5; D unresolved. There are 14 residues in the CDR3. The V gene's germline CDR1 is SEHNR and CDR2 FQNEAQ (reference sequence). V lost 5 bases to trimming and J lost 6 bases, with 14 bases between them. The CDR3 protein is CASSPSTDAQPQHF. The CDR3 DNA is TGTGCCAGCAGCCCGAGTACAGATGCTCAGCCCCAGCATTTT.